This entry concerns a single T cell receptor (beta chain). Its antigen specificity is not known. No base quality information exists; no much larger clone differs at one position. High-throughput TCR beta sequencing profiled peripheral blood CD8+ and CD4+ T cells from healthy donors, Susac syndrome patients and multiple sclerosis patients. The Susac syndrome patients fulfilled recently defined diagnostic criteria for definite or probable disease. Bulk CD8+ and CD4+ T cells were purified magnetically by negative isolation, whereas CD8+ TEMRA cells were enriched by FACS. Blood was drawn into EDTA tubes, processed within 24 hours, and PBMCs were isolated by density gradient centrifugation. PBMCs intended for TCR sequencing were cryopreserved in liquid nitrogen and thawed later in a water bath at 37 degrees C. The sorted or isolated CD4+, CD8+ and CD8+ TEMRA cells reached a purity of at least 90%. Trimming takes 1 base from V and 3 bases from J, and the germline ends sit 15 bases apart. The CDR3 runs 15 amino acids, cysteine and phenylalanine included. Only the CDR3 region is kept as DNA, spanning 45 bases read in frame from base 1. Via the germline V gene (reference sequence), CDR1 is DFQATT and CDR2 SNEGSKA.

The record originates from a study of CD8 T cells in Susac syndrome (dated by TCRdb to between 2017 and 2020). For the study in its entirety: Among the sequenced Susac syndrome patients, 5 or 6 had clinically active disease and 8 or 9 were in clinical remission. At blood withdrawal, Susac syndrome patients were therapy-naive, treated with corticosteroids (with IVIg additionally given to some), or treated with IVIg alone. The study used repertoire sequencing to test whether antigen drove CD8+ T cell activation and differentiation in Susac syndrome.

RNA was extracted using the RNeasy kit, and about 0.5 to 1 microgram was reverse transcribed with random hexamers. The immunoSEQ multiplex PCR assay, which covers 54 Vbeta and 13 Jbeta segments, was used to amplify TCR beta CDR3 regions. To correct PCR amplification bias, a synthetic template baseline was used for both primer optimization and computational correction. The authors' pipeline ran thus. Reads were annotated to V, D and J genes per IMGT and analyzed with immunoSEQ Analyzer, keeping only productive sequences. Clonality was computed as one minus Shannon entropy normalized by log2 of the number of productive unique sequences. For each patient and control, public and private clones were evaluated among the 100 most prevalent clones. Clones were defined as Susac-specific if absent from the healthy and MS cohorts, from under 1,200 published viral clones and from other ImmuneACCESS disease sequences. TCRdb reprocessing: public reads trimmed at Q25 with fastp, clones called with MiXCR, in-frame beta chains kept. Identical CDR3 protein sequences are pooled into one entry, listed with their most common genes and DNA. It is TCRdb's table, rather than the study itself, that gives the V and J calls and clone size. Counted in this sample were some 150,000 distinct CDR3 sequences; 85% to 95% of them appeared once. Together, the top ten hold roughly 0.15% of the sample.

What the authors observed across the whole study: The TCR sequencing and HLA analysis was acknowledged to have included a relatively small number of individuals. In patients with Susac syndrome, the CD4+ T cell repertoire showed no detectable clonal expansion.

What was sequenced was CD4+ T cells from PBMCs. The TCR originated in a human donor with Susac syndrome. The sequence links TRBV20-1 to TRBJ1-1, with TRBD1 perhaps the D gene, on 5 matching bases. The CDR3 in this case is CSARVWVEGYTEAFF. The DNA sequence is TGCAGTGCTAGAGTATGGGTGGAGGGGTACACTGAAGCTTTCTTT.